The present T cell receptor beta chain was sequenced within a study of tumor-infiltrating lymphocytes in primary liver carcinoma. Study details: Patients diagnosed with primary liver carcinoma received treatment through surgical resection.

From 400 to 500 ng total RNA, TCR beta cDNA was generated with a primer in the constant region. Libraries covering TCR beta were generated through three nested multiplex PCR rounds (using a slightly modified ARM-PCR). The study ran its first two PCR rounds for roughly 11 cycles each, using TRBV1-TRBV30 forward primers and a C-beta reverse primer. Using its own MiXCR run on the multiplex PCR reads, TCRdb lists one record per CDR3 protein. This sample yields more than 150,000 distinct CDR3 sequences, of which over 50% are seen a single time; around 68% belongs to the top ten. Germline trimming cut 7 bases from V and 7 bases from J; bases unmatched to any gene: 4. The germline V gene has CDR1 SQVTM and CDR2 ANQGSEA. CDR3 size: 14 residues. Germline DNA was extracted alongside blood RNA, which was obtained from unsorted whole blood. This clonotype was found a few times.

The material sequenced was peripheral blood. V and J are TRBV29-1 and TRBJ2-1; 16 nucleotides align to TRBD2. This sequence originates from a man aged 40-50 years with primary liver carcinoma and hepatitis B virus infection. The CDR3 sequence: CSEGLAGGGNEQFF. The CDR3 DNA is TGCAGCGAGGGACTAGCGGGAGGGGGGAATGAGCAGTTCTTC.